The rows below give T cell receptor beta chains drawn from one sample of a study of post-analysis software for immune sequencing data. TCRdb analysed the PCR reads with MiXCR anew, one entry per CDR3 protein. The data hold 700,000 to 900,000 distinct CDR3 sequences, with just over 45% observed a single time. Sequenced: blood. These receptors came from a girl between 5 and 17 years old with multiple sclerosis. Both conserved end residues are part of each CDR3. Fields, in order: J gene, clone size, V gene, D gene, CDR3 DNA, CDR3 protein. D genes are given only for firm matches. Clone size is stated in some rows and not others, as once, few, many or a class when expanded.

J gene: TRBJ2-5; clone size: few; V gene: TRBV20-1; D gene: NA; CDR3 DNA: TGCAGTGCTACAAGACTTGGCCCCGGGGAGACCCAGTACTTC; CDR3 protein: CSATRLGPGETQYF
J gene: TRBJ1-2; clone size: few; V gene: TRBV7-9; D gene: NA; CDR3 DNA: TGTGCCAGCAGCAAACAGGCCGACTATGGCTACACCTTC; CDR3 protein: CASSKQADYGYTF
J gene: TRBJ1-6; clone size: NA; V gene: TRBV20-1; D gene: TRBD1; CDR3 DNA: TGCAGTGCTAGAGAGTCAGGGGGTTCACCCCTCCACTTT; CDR3 protein: CSARESGGSPLHF
J gene: TRBJ2-5; clone size: NA; V gene: TRBV30; D gene: NA; CDR3 DNA: TGTGCCTGGAGTGTACGGCGGGAAGAGCAGTACTTC; CDR3 protein: CAWSVRREEQYF
J gene: TRBJ2-1; clone size: NA; V gene: TRBV5-6; D gene: TRBD2; CDR3 DNA: TGTGCCCGCAGCTTGGTTTTGCGGGAGGGCCGGCATGAGCAGTTCTTC; CDR3 protein: CARSLVLREGRHEQFF
J gene: TRBJ2-1; clone size: NA; V gene: TRBV6-9; D gene: TRBD1; CDR3 DNA: TGTGCCAGACTTTGGACGGGACAGGGACCCCCCCCTTGTTGTGAGCAGTTCTTC; CDR3 protein: CARLWTGQGPPPCCEQFF
J gene: TRBJ1-5; clone size: few; V gene: TRBV12-3/TRBV12-4; D gene: NA; CDR3 DNA: TGTGCCAGCAGTTTAAGGCCAGGCCAGAATCAGCCCCAGCATTTT; CDR3 protein: CASSLRPGQNQPQHF
J gene: TRBJ1-2; clone size: NA; V gene: TRBV20-1; D gene: NA; CDR3 DNA: TGCAGTGCTAGACAGGGGTCCGGCTACACCTTC; CDR3 protein: CSARQGSGYTF
J gene: TRBJ2-5; clone size: once; V gene: TRBV11-2; D gene: NA; CDR3 DNA: TGTGCCAGCAGCAAAGGTGTTTCAGGGAAAGAGACCCAGTACTTC; CDR3 protein: CASSKGVSGKETQYF
J gene: TRBJ2-1; clone size: NA; V gene: TRBV24-1; D gene: NA; CDR3 DNA: TGTGCCACCAGTGATTCCGGACAGAGCTCCTACAATGAGCAGTTCTTC; CDR3 protein: CATSDSGQSSYNEQFF
J gene: TRBJ2-7; clone size: NA; V gene: TRBV10-3; D gene: TRBD2; CDR3 DNA: TGTGCCATCAGGGAAGGACTAGAGGCCTACGAGCAGTACTTC; CDR3 protein: CAIREGLEAYEQYF
J gene: TRBJ2-1; clone size: few; V gene: TRBV28; D gene: TRBD2; CDR3 DNA: TGTGCCAGCAGCTCTATCGGGACTAGCGGGAGGGGTGAGCAGTTCTTC; CDR3 protein: CASSSIGTSGRGEQFF
J gene: TRBJ2-7; clone size: few; V gene: TRBV6-5; D gene: TRBD2; CDR3 DNA: TGTGCCAGCAGTCCCAGGGCAAGCGGGAGTAGCGAGCAGTACTTC; CDR3 protein: CASSPRASGSSEQYF
J gene: TRBJ1-1; clone size: NA; V gene: TRBV5-1; D gene: TRBD1; CDR3 DNA: TGCGCCAGCAGCCCGCGGGACAGTTACATGAACACTGAAGCTTTCTTT; CDR3 protein: CASSPRDSYMNTEAFF
J gene: TRBJ2-5; clone size: NA; V gene: TRBV6-1; D gene: NA; CDR3 DNA: TGTGCCAGCAGCGGACTAACCAACACGTACCAAGAGACCCAGTACTTC; CDR3 protein: CASSGLTNTYQETQYF
J gene: TRBJ2-7; clone size: once; V gene: TRBV12-3/TRBV12-4; D gene: TRBD1; CDR3 DNA: TGTGCCAGCAGCCTCAAGACAGGGGGACACGAGCAGTACTTC; CDR3 protein: CASSLKTGGHEQYF
J gene: TRBJ2-7; clone size: NA; V gene: TRBV12-3/TRBV12-4; D gene: TRBD2; CDR3 DNA: TGTGCCAGCAGCCCCCTCCGGGGGGGGGCCTACGAGCAGTACTTC; CDR3 protein: CASSPLRGGAYEQYF
J gene: TRBJ1-1; clone size: once; V gene: TRBV7-9; D gene: NA; CDR3 DNA: TGTGCCAGCAGCTATCAGGGCGGAAAAGAAGCTTTCTTT; CDR3 protein: CASSYQGGKEAFF
J gene: TRBJ2-5; clone size: NA; V gene: TRBV7-9; D gene: NA; CDR3 DNA: TGTGCCAGCAGCTCCCCAGCCGTTGTAGGCGAGACCCAGTACTTC; CDR3 protein: CASSSPAVVGETQYF
J gene: TRBJ1-4; clone size: few; V gene: TRBV6-1; D gene: TRBD1; CDR3 DNA: TGTGCCAGCACCTCGACAGGGTGGACTGAAAAACTGTTTTTT; CDR3 protein: CASTSTGWTEKLFF
J gene: TRBJ1-2; clone size: few; V gene: TRBV12-3/TRBV12-4; D gene: NA; CDR3 DNA: TGTGCCAGCAGCCCCCGGCCCTTCTATGGCTACACCTTC; CDR3 protein: CASSPRPFYGYTF
J gene: TRBJ2-1; clone size: NA; V gene: TRBV29-1; D gene: TRBD1; CDR3 DNA: TGCAGCGCCTCTAACAGGGGGCCTGTGTACAATGAGCAGTTCTTC; CDR3 protein: CSASNRGPVYNEQFF
J gene: TRBJ2-4; clone size: NA; V gene: TRBV29-1; D gene: NA; CDR3 DNA: TGCAGCGTTGCGGCGGACCCAAGGCAGTACTTC; CDR3 protein: CSVAADPRQYF
J gene: TRBJ1-1; clone size: NA; V gene: TRBV7-3; D gene: NA; CDR3 DNA: TGTGCCAGCAGCTTAAGTGAGGGGGCTGAAGCTTTCTTT; CDR3 protein: CASSLSEGAEAFF
J gene: TRBJ1-1; clone size: once; V gene: TRBV3-1; D gene: TRBD1; CDR3 DNA: TGTGCCAGCAGTGCGACAGGGAGGGGGAACACTGAAGCTTTCTTT; CDR3 protein: CASSATGRGNTEAFF
J gene: TRBJ2-7; clone size: NA; V gene: TRBV12-3/TRBV12-4; D gene: NA; CDR3 DNA: TGTGCCAGCAACCCGGGCTCCAGGTACGAGCAGTACTTC; CDR3 protein: CASNPGSRYEQYF
J gene: TRBJ2-1; clone size: NA; V gene: TRBV9; D gene: TRBD2; CDR3 DNA: TGTGCCAGCAGCGTAGTTAGCGGGGATGAGCAGTTCTTC; CDR3 protein: CASSVVSGDEQFF
J gene: TRBJ2-5; clone size: NA; V gene: TRBV9; D gene: NA; CDR3 DNA: TGTGCCAGCAGCGTAGGTAGGGGACAAGAGACCCAGTACTTC; CDR3 protein: CASSVGRGQETQYF
J gene: TRBJ1-2; clone size: NA; V gene: TRBV12-3/TRBV12-4; D gene: TRBD1; CDR3 DNA: TGTGCCAGCCGGGACAGAAACTATGGCTACACCTTC; CDR3 protein: CASRDRNYGYTF
J gene: TRBJ2-7; clone size: few; V gene: TRBV6-5; D gene: TRBD1; CDR3 DNA: TGTGCCAGCAGTTTCAAGCGACCGGGACAGGGCTACGAGCAGTACTTC; CDR3 protein: CASSFKRPGQGYEQYF
J gene: TRBJ1-2; clone size: NA; V gene: TRBV3-1; D gene: NA; CDR3 DNA: TGTGCCAGCAGCCAACCAACAGATCCCTCTGGCTACACCTTC; CDR3 protein: CASSQPTDPSGYTF